This T cell receptor (beta chain) was recorded in a study of Ad26.COV2.S vaccination and SARS-CoV-2 variants. Study-wide background: The study gave Ad26.COV2.S intramuscularly, once or twice 56 days apart.

The treatment was: 15 to 20 received Ad26.COV2.S at low or high dose, single or two shots; about five received placebo; per-sample allocation not given. Sampling happened 63 days after the first vaccine or placebo injection. Only one count was recorded for this clone. TCRdb keeps only in-frame clones here, not all; method: immunoSEQ multiplex PCR. The sample consists of 300,000 to 400,000 clones, roughly 81% of them appearing once. The source is a person between 18 and 65 years old who received the Ad26.COV2.S COVID-19 vaccine or a placebo. The sequencing used peripheral blood, collected in a trial of Ad26.COV2.S vaccine versus placebo.

The CDR3 DNA reads as TGTGCCAGTAGTACTACAGATTCTAATGAAAAACTGTTTTTT. It codes for CASSTTDSNEKLFF. This chain joins TRBV19 and TRBJ1-4, with unresolved D. The CDR3 extends over 14 amino acids. CDR1 is LNHDA and CDR2 is SQIVND in the germline V gene (reference sequence). Trimming took 4 bases from V and 3 from J, leaving 9 bases between them.